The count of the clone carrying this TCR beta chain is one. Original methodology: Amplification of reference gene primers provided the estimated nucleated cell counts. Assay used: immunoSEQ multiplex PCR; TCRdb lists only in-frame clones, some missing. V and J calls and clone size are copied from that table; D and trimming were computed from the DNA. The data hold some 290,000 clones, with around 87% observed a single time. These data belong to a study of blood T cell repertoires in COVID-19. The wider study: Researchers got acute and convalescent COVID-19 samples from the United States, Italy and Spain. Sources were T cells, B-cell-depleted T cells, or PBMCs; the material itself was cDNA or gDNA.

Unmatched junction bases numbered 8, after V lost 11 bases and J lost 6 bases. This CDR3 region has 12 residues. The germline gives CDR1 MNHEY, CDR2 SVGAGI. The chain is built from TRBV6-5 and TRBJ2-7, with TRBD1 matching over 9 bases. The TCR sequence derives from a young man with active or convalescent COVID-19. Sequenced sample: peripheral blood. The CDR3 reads CACWTGAGEQYF. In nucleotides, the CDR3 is TGTGCCTGCTGGACAGGGGCTGGCGAGCAGTACTTC.